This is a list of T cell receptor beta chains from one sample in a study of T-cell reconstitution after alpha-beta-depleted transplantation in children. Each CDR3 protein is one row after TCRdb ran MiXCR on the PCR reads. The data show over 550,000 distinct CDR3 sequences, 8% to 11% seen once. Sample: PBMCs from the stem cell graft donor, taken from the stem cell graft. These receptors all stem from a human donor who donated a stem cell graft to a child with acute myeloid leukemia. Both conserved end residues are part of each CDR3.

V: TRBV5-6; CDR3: CASTTKLGSGGYTF
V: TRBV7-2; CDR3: CASSLEWDRSYEQYF
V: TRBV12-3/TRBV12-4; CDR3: CASSLQLADTQYF
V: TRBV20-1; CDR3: CSGVGLAGGGPYEQYF
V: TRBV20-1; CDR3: CSRTSGPYNEQFF
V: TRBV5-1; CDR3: CASSLLGGRVGDTQYF
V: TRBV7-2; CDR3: CASSTSGGPKNIQYF
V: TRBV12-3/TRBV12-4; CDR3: CASSFGGEQFF
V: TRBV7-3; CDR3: CASSLQRQGVDTQYF
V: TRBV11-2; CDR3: CASSPTSGNINEQFF
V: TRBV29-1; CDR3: CSVELGSGNTIYF
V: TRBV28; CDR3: CASMGAGGNYNEQFF
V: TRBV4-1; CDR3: CASSQVRGSEIEQFF
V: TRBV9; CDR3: CASSVAEGGNQPQHF
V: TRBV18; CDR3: CASSPEGDEQFF
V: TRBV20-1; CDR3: CSALGTSGYNEQFF
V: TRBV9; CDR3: CASSLNAGELFF
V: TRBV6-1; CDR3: CASSATSGFYNEQFF
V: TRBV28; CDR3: CASTLSQARSYEQYF
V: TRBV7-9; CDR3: CASSLALGSRNEQFF
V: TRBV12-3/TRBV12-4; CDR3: CASSETSGSSFGNIQYF
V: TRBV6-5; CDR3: CASRRGSGELFF
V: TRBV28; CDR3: CASSSPKQGKYF
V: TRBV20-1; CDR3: CSASYHSGNTEAFF
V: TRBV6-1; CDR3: CASSTPTSSTDTQYF
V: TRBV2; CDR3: CASSWGLAGANTGELFF
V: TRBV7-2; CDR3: CASSLQLAGADTQYF
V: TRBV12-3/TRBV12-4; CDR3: CASSTKRDTEAFF
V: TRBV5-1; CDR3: CASSLSNRDTFSSYNEQFF
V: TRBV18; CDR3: CASQLISDSEAFF
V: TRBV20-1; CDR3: CSARREGLLYEQFF
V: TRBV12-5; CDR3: CASTLSYGYTF
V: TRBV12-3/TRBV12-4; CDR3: CASSFFVGGPSGNTIYF
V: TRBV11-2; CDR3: CASSLERGGAVYEQYF
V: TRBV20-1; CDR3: CSARAGLGQETQYF
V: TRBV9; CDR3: CASSVVGGLGESNQPQRF
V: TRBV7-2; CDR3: CASSTGREAFF
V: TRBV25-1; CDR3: CASSEFRQANTEAFF
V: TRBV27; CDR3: CASSSIREERTAFF
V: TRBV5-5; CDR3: CASSSDGVLYEQFF
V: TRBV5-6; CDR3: CASSGPGLGTGELFF
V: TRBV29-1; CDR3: CSVVPGVDEQYF
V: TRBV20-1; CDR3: CSALTSGISMRQFF
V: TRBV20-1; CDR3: CSASAEGFSYEQYF
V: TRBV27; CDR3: CASSLYGSPLHF
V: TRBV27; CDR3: CASSFALDYEQYF
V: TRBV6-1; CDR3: CASSRQDSGNTIYF
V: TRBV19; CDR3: CASSTKLTGQGSGANVLTF
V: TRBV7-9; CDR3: CASSLGTGQGYGYTF
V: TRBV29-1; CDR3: CSVGRLYQDTQYF
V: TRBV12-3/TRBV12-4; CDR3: CASSSPLGLGRNTEAFF
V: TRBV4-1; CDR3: CAGSRGGSNEQFF
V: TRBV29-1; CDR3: CSVGGVEQYF
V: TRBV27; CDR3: CASSFQTPQISTSGRTDEQFF
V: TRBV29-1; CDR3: CSVKGQGSTEAFF
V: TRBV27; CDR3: CASSLTGLSEAFF
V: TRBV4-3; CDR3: CASSQDVQGQREQYF